This TCR beta chain was sequenced during a study of blood T cell repertoires in COVID-19 (dated by TCRdb to about 2020). In the study overall: Samples covering the acute and convalescent phases of COVID-19 were provided by collaborators in the United States, Italy and Spain. Samples came from the ongoing ImmuneRACE study (first 160 participants) plus 1,254 subjects from 6 global collaborators. The repertoires were released in a freely available public database intended as a resource for research on the immune response to SARS-CoV-2. Subjects who had been exposed to COVID-19, were actively infected with it, or had recovered from it provided the deeply sampled blood TCRbeta repertoires that made up the dataset. The material from the prospective study consisted of cDNA or gDNA derived from T cells, B-cell-depleted T cells, or PBMCs. HLA class I and class II types, where available, came from metadata supplied by the sample provider rather than from assay-based typing. Nearly every sample came with metadata listing a de-identified subject ID, COVID-19 status, age in years and sex.

This clone was detected only a few times. Its antigen specificity is not known. No much larger clonotype is one base removed from it; base qualities were not supplied. A second Seattle source provided samples from volunteer blood donors who had recovered from COVID-19. Whole blood was collected in K2EDTA tubes by collaborating institutions according to the institutions' own protocols. For TCRbeta analysis, collaborator samples were shipped as frozen whole blood, as isolated PBMCs, or as DNA extracted from either sample type. Measured from the cysteine to the phenylalanine, the CDR3 is 14 residues long. CDR3 DNA is the only sequence kept; it has 42 bases, read in frame from the first base. CDR1 ENHRY and CDR2 SYGVKD were looked up in the germline V gene. Trimming removed 2 bases from V and 7 bases from J, leaving 9 bases between the germline ends. The immunoSEQ Assay, a bias-controlled multiplex PCR, was used to amplify TCRbeta CDR3 regions from genomic DNA. The paper's data handling went like this. The number of nucleated cells in each sample was estimated from the amplification of reference gene primers within the assay. To quantify the absolute abundance of each unique TCRbeta CDR3 rearrangement, sequence reads were collapsed and filtered. For each sample, productive Simpson clonality was calculated as the square root of Simpson's diversity index over productive rearrangements. Drawn from immuneACCESS, this table holds only the in-frame rearrangements with V and J called that TCRdb kept. Clones are partly lost; checked studies trace under half to an unresolved V gene and leave the rest unexplained. Clone size and the V and J calls come from that table; the DNA yielded D and trimming. This sample is represented by a few hundred thousand clones; around 83% of them were singletons. The ten top clones hold 1.9% of the sample.

What the research found in general, with its limitations: The quantity of clinical and demographic metadata differed by source and by participant and was supplied without curation.

This sequence was found in a man aged 25 to 40 who had recovered from COVID-19. The rearrangement joined TRBV10-3 to TRBJ1-6; confidence is insufficient to name the D gene. The sample consisted of peripheral blood. The CDR3 here reads CAISETEKNSPLHF. The nucleotides read TGTGCCATCAGTGAGACAGAAAAGAATTCACCCCTCCACTTT.